One and the same sample provided the 32 T cell receptor beta chains below, sequenced in a study of blood T cell repertoires in COVID-19. Data came from immunoSEQ multiplex PCR; TCRdb stores just in-frame clones and leaves some out. The profile covers roughly 230,000 clones, with 92% appearing a single time and about 0.79% taken by the ten largest. The sequencing input was peripheral blood. Source of these receptors: a man between 25 and 39 years old with COVID-19, enrolled during active disease.

This chain connects TRBV10-2 to TRBJ1-1, with TRBD1 identical over 10 bases. V lost 2 bases to trimming and J lost 10 bases; unmatched junction nucleotides: 7. Germline V CDR1 and CDR2: WSHSY, SAAADI. CDR3 length equals 14 residues. CDR3 protein: CASSETGQGVGAFF. CDR3 nucleotides: TGCGCCAGCAGTGAGACCGGACAGGGGGTGGGAGCTTTCTTT.

J is TRBJ1-5 and V is TRBV30; D is unclear. V lost 2 bases to trimming and J lost 3 bases, with 8 bases between them. The length of the CDR3 is 13 residues. Germline V gene sequence: CDR1 GTSNPN, CDR2 SVGIG (reference sequence). The CDR3 DNA sequence: TGTGCCTGGAGTCTCGGAGCCAATCAGCCCCAGCATTTT. It yields the protein CAWSLGANQPQHF.

This chain's CDR3 is CASSLGVGWLAGELFF. CDR3 nucleotide sequence: TGTGCCAGCAGCTTGGGGGTCGGGTGGCTGGCCGGGGAGCTGTTTTTT. The V gene is TRBV5-4, the J gene TRBJ2-2; D remains unclear. CDR1 and CDR2 (germline): SGHNT, YYREEE (reference sequence). V was clipped by 0 bases and J by 6 bases, with 15 bases between them. The CDR3 is 16 amino acids.

This chain uses TRBV7-9 with TRBJ2-3, with 12 nucleotides matching TRBD2. The CDR3 spans 16 residues. From germline, CDR1 is SEHNR and CDR2 FQNEAQ (reference sequence). The V and J ends lost 4 bases and 0 bases, in that order; junction bases with no gene match: 2. The CDR3 DNA reads as TGTGCCAGCAGCTCCCTAGCGGGGGGGAGCACAGATACGCAGTATTTT. Its translation is CASSSLAGGSTDTQYF.

The chain recombines TRBV19 with TRBJ2-5, with TRBD1 as a possible D gene (6 bases). Trimming took 4 bases from V and 5 from J, leaving 14 bases between them. Germline lookup yields CDR1 LNHDA and CDR2 SQIVND (reference sequence). The CDR3 totals 14 residues. The CDR3 protein is CASSTQGLLETQYF. The CDR3 DNA reads TGTGCCAGTAGTACACAGGGCCTCTTGGAGACCCAGTACTTC.

The rearrangement links TRBV18 to TRBJ2-5; the match to TRBD2 covers 7 bases. The V gene end was trimmed by 6 bases and the J gene end by 0 bases; junction bases not matched to a gene: 4. This CDR3 spans 14 amino acids. In germline, CDR1 is KGHSH, CDR2 LQKENI. CDR3: CASSRTSDQETQYF. The DNA for the CDR3 is TGTGCCAGCTCCCGTACTAGCGACCAAGAGACCCAGTACTTC.

The CDR3 here is CASSEEGQGLNEQYF. The CDR3 DNA reads as TGTGCCAGCAGTGAAGAGGGACAGGGTTTGAACGAGCAGTACTTC. The chain couples TRBV2 to TRBJ2-7; the match to TRBD1 covers 9 bases. With 1 base clipped from V and 5 bases from J, the junction kept 6 bases outside the gene matches. This CDR3 is built from 15 residues. CDR1 SNHLY and CDR2 FYNNEI come from the germline V gene.

V usage is TRBV3-1 (or the pseudogene TRBV3-2) and J usage is TRBJ2-7; 10 nucleotides agree with TRBD1. The germline V gene encodes CDR1 LGHDT and CDR2 YNNKEL (reference sequence). The CDR3 loop spans 16 amino acids. V shed 3 bases and J 4 bases; nucleotides not matched to a gene: 9. CDR3 sequence reads: CASSHYGTGASYEQYF. CDR3 in DNA: TGTGCCAGCAGCCATTACGGGACAGGGGCGTCATACGAGCAGTACTTC.

The rearrangement joins TRBV9 to TRBJ1-1; D remains unclear. The germline V and J ends were trimmed by 4 bases and 5 bases, with 15 bases remaining between them. CDR1 is SGDLS and CDR2 is YYNGEE in the germline V gene. This CDR3 region has 14 residues. The CDR3 nucleotides read TGTGCCAGCAGCCGAGAGGGCTCGAGGACTGAAGCTTTCTTT. Protein sequence: CASSREGSRTEAFF.

This chain links TRBV5-1 with TRBJ2-3, with D perhaps matching TRBD2 (7 bases). The length of the CDR3 is 17 residues. V shed 4 bases and J shed 0 bases, with 18 bases lying between them. Looked up from germline, CDR1 is SGHRS and CDR2 is YFSETQ. The CDR3 DNA is TGCGCCAGCAGCCCCTGGGGGGGCCGAGAGAGCACAGATACGCAGTATTTT. Encoded protein: CASSPWGGRESTDTQYF. The full variable domain, in which reference TRBV5-1 and TRBJ2-3 provide the parts outside the CDR3, is KAGVTQTPRYLIKTRGQQVTLSCSPISGHRSVSWYQQTPGQGLQFLFEYFSETQRNKGNFPGRFSGRQFSNSRSEMNVSTLELGDSALYLCASSPWGGRESTDTQYFGPGTRLTVL.

DNA of the CDR3: TGTGCCAGTAGTCACCGAACAGGGGAAGCTTTCTTT. Protein: CASSHRTGEAFF. V usage is TRBV19 and J usage is TRBJ1-1, with D maybe TRBD1 (6 bases). With 5 bases removed from V and 8 bases from J, the gap between germline ends came to 12 bases. From germline, CDR1 is LNHDA and CDR2 SQIVND (reference sequence). The CDR3 runs to 12 residues.

The sample holds one count of this clone. This chain uses TRBV7-3 with TRBJ2-1; TRBD2 agrees at 14 bases. In germline, CDR1 is SGHTA, CDR2 FQGTGA. CDR3 length: 19 residues. Losses at the gene ends were 5 bases for V and 0 bases for J; bases not matched to a gene: 9. This CDR3 is CASSPGTSGGPSSYNEQFF. CDR3 nucleotide sequence: TGTGCCAGCAGCCCCGGGACTAGCGGGGGCCCCAGCTCCTACAATGAGCAGTTCTTC.

For the CDR3, the DNA is TGTGCCAGTAGTATAGTACGGGGGGCTAAGGTGAACACTGAAGCTTTCTTT. This gives the protein CASSIVRGAKVNTEAFF. The chain couples TRBV19 to TRBJ1-1; D possibly corresponds to TRBD1 (6 bases). The CDR3 covers 17 residues. Trimming stripped 1 base from V and 0 bases from J, with 15 bases between. Germline lookup yields CDR1 LNHDA and CDR2 SQIVND (reference sequence). The variable domain in full, completed from reference TRBV19 and TRBJ1-1, reads DGGITQSPKYLFRKEGQNVTLSCEQNLNHDAMYWYRQDPGQGLRLIYYSQIVNDFQKGDIAEGYSVSREKKESFPLTVTSAQKNPTAFYLCASSIVRGAKVNTEAFFGQGTRLTVV.

The chain couples TRBV4-1 to TRBJ1-1; TRBD1 is a possible D gene (5 bases). Germline V gene data show CDR1 as MGHRA and CDR2 as YSYEKL. This CDR3 contains 15 residues. V was clipped by 1 base and J by 0 bases, with 9 bases between them. CDR3 nucleotide sequence: TGCGCCAGCAGCCAAGTCGGACAAATGAACACTGAAGCTTTCTTT. Translation: CASSQVGQMNTEAFF.

V and J are TRBV6-5 and TRBJ1-4; weak D call: TRBD1 (6 bases). The CDR3 totals 14 residues. Germline CDR1 is MNHEY and CDR2 is SVGAGI. The V and J ends lost 5 bases and 8 bases respectively, with 15 bases between them. The DNA for the CDR3 is TGTGCCAGCAGTACACAGGGACGTCGCGAAAAACTGTTTTTT. Encoded protein: CASSTQGRREKLFF.

The rearrangement links TRBV16 to TRBJ1-2; D ambiguous. Germline values: CDR1 KGHSY, CDR2 FQNENV. This CDR3 is 12 amino acids long. V lost 2 bases to trimming and J lost 5 bases, with 6 bases between them. The CDR3 bases are TGTGCCAGCAGCCAAGCGACATATGGCTACACCTTC. Its translation: CASSQATYGYTF.

The gene calls are TRBV5-6 and TRBJ2-1; 9 bases are shared with TRBD1. CDR1 SGHDT and CDR2 YYEEEE come from the germline V gene. With V trimmed by 2 bases and J by 12 bases, 15 bases remained unmatched. The CDR3 runs 16 residues. The CDR3 protein is CASSFYDRGGFLGQFF. DNA of the CDR3: TGTGCCAGCAGCTTCTACGACAGGGGGGGATTTTTGGGGCAGTTCTTC. The full variable domain, rest sourced from reference TRBV5-6 and TRBJ2-1, is DAGVTQSPTHLIKTRGQQVTLRCSPKSGHDTVSWYQQALGQGPQFIFQYYEEEERQRGNFPDRFSGHQFPNYSSELNVNALLLGDSALYLCASSFYDRGGFLGQFFGPGTRLTVL.

The chain combines TRBV13 with TRBJ1-1, with no clear D. V was trimmed by 10 bases and J by 7 bases, leaving 16 bases between them. This CDR3 contains 12 residues. CDR1 PRHDT and CDR2 FYEKMQ come from the germline V gene (reference sequence). In DNA form, the CDR3 reads TGTGCCATCACAAGCGGACGTGATGAAGCTTTCTTT. Translating gives CAITSGRDEAFF.

The chain combines TRBV25-1 with TRBJ2-5; TRBD2 is a possible D gene (5 bases). The germline V gene has CDR1 MGHDK and CDR2 SYGVNS. This CDR3 spans 14 amino acids. Deletions cut 5 bases from V and 0 bases from J, with 10 bases between. The CDR3 DNA follows: TGTGCCAGCAGTCTCCCGGGGAACCAAGAGACCCAGTACTTC. Translated, it gives CASSLPGNQETQYF.

The J gene is TRBJ2-3, the V gene TRBV27; maybe TRBD1 (5 bases). V was trimmed by 2 bases and J by 0 bases, leaving 12 bases between them. Germline lookup yields CDR1 MNHEY and CDR2 SMNVEV (reference sequence). The CDR3 sequence is 16 residues long. The CDR3 bases are TGTGCCAGCAGTTTAAGGGGCGGCCATAGCACAGATACGCAGTATTTT. Translation: CASSLRGGHSTDTQYF.

The chain has TRBV5-4 and TRBJ1-2; D is uncertain. Germline V gives CDR1 SGHNT, CDR2 YYREEE (reference sequence). V dropped 4 bases and J dropped 0 bases, with 19 bases sitting between them. CDR3 length: 17 amino acids. The chain's CDR3 is CASSPAQANRANYGYTF. The DNA of the CDR3 is TGTGCCAGCAGCCCCGCGCAGGCTAACCGAGCTAACTATGGCTACACCTTC.

The chain is built from TRBV3-1 (or the pseudogene TRBV3-2) and TRBJ2-3; tentatively, D is TRBD2 (6 bases). Germline values: CDR1 LGHDT, CDR2 YNNKEL (reference sequence). The CDR3 is 16 amino acids. V lost 0 bases and J 0 bases, leaving 10 bases between the germline ends. CDR3 residues: CASSQDPGTSTDTQYF. In DNA, the CDR3 is TGTGCCAGCAGCCAAGATCCCGGGACTAGCACAGATACGCAGTATTTT.

The rearrangement joins TRBV2 to TRBJ1-4, with TRBD1 as a possible D gene (6 bases). V lost 6 bases and J 8 bases, leaving 13 bases between the germline ends. Per germline, CDR1 SNHLY and CDR2 FYNNEI. The CDR3 contains 13 residues. CDR3 nucleotide sequence: TGTGCCAGCAGACAGGGCCGGCTGGAAAAACTGTTTTTT. It is translated as CASRQGRLEKLFF.

This clone was picked up one time. The chain employs TRBV9 and TRBJ1-2; 9 bases match TRBD1. The V gene end was trimmed by 0 bases and the J gene end by 8 bases; junction bases not matched to a gene: 8. The CDR3 is 15 residues long. Germline values: CDR1 SGDLS, CDR2 YYNGEE. CDR3 sequence: CASSVGTGGLEGYTF. The CDR3 region has the DNA TGTGCCAGCAGCGTAGGCACAGGGGGCCTCGAGGGCTACACCTTC.

The chain recombines TRBV9 with TRBJ2-7; TRBD1 matches at 10 bases. CDR3 size: 16 residues. Germline lookup yields CDR1 SGDLS and CDR2 YYNGEE. With 7 bases clipped from V and 2 bases from J, the junction kept 12 bases outside the gene matches. CDR3: CASSPSVTGGPYEQYF. The CDR3 coding sequence is TGTGCCAGCTCCCCGAGCGTGACAGGGGGCCCCTACGAGCAGTACTTC. Full variable domain (rest looked up from reference TRBV9 and TRBJ2-7): DSGVTQTPKHLITATGQRVTLRCSPRSGDLSVYWYQQSLDQGLQFLIQYYNGEERAKGNILERFSAQQFPDLHSELNLSSLELGDSALYFCASSPSVTGGPYEQYFGPGTRLTVT.

This clone was counted a single time. V gene TRBV9 combines with J gene TRBJ1-2; TRBD1 agrees at 10 bases. The CDR3 runs to 19 residues. Per the germline V gene, CDR1 is SGDLS and CDR2 is YYNGEE. The junction had 11 bases not matched to a gene; V was cut back by 0 bases and J by 0 bases. The CDR3 here is CASSVESGDRGAANYGYTF. DNA of the CDR3: TGTGCCAGCAGCGTAGAGAGTGGGGACAGGGGAGCGGCTAACTATGGCTACACCTTC. The variable domain in full, with the rest retrieved from reference TRBV9 and TRBJ1-2, is DSGVTQTPKHLITATGQRVTLRCSPRSGDLSVYWYQQSLDQGLQFLIQYYNGEERAKGNILERFSAQQFPDLHSELNLSSLELGDSALYFCASSVESGDRGAANYGYTFGSGTRLTVV.

This clone was recorded a few times. The J gene is TRBJ2-5, the V gene TRBV6-5; TRBD1 might be the D (7 bases). Trimming shortened V by 0 bases and J by 4 bases, and 15 bases separated the two germline ends. The CDR3 length is 16 residues. The V gene's germline CDR1 is MNHEY and CDR2 SVGAGI. The CDR3 here is CASSYSMGRGVETQYF. CDR3 bases: TGTGCCAGCAGTTACTCGATGGGCAGGGGGGTAGAGACCCAGTACTTC.

This sequence joins TRBV6-1 and TRBJ1-2; maybe TRBD1 (5 bases). The CDR3 is made up of 14 amino acids. CDR1 is MNHNS, CDR2 SASEGT, per germline. V was shortened by 3 bases and J by 5 bases, with 13 bases between the two germline ends. Here the CDR3 DNA reads TGTGCCAGCAGTGACCCAGGGAGGCGGTATGGCTACACCTTC. Amino acid sequence: CASSDPGRRYGYTF.

The chain is built from TRBV5-4 and TRBJ1-1; a weak D match, TRBD1 (5 bases). Trimming pared 1 base from V and 5 bases from J, leaving 9 bases between. There are 13 residues in the CDR3. Germline loops: CDR1 SGHNT, CDR2 YYREEE (reference sequence). The CDR3 nucleotides are TGTGCCAGCAGCTTGCAGGGTGGAACTGAAGCTTTCTTT. This sequence encodes CASSLQGGTEAFF.

A single count supports this clone. This chain uses TRBV4-1 with TRBJ1-1; 8 nucleotides align to TRBD1. V gave up 3 bases and J gave up 5 bases; unmatched junction bases: 8. CDR3 length equals 15 residues. Per the germline V gene, CDR1 is MGHRA and CDR2 is YSYEKL. This CDR3 is CASSHRGQGGTEAFF. CDR3 coding DNA: TGCGCCAGCAGCCACAGAGGACAGGGAGGGACTGAAGCTTTCTTT.

This chain uses TRBV18 with TRBJ1-1, with TRBD1 matching 7 bases. The germline CDR1 and CDR2 sequences are KGHSH and LQKENI. The CDR3 covers 13 residues. The J segment lost 1 base and the V segment lost 6 bases, leaving 2 bases of the junction unmatched. CDR3 in amino acids: CASSGQSNTEAFF. CDR3 bases: TGTGCCAGCTCGGGACAGTCGAACACTGAAGCTTTCTTT.

The V call is TRBV5-4, the J call TRBJ2-2, with TRBD2 as a possible D gene (6 bases). Germline values: CDR1 SGHNT, CDR2 YYREEE (reference sequence). The CDR3 totals 16 residues. V shed 0 bases and J shed 8 bases, with 17 bases lying between them. The CDR3 DNA sequence: TGTGCCAGCAGCTTGGCCGGGGTAGGGAGGAGAGGGGAGCTGTTTTTT. This translates into CASSLAGVGRRGELFF.